The 15 T cell receptor beta chains reported below all come from one sample, sequenced in a study of patients and donors after allogeneic stem cell transplantation. TCRdb redid the calling of the RT-PCR reads with MiXCR, one entry per CDR3 protein. The sample has around 200,000 distinct CDR3 sequences; about 37% are singletons. The source material was blood, either unsorted or a sorted T cell fraction (not recorded which). Every receptor here comes from a human donor who was either an allogeneic HSCT recipient or a stem cell or donor lymphocyte infusion donor (not recorded which). It is not recorded whose cells these are; they may come from a transplant donor.

This chain connects TRBV20-1 to TRBJ2-7, with 9 bases lining up with TRBD1. Germline V gives CDR1 DFQATT, CDR2 SNEGSKA (reference sequence). This CDR3 has 14 amino acids. The J segment lost 4 bases and the V segment lost 6 bases, leaving 10 bases of the junction unmatched. The CDR3 DNA reads TGCAGTGCCGCCGACAGGGGGAGTATATACGAGCAGTACTTC. Its protein product is CSAADRGSIYEQYF.

This chain joins TRBV3-1 and TRBJ1-1; D perhaps matches TRBD1 (6 bases). Germline CDR1 is LGHDT and CDR2 is YNNKEL (reference sequence). Deletions cut 3 bases from V and 4 bases from J, with 12 bases between. The CDR3 covers 14 residues. The CDR3 protein is CASSQAGVGTEAFF. The CDR3 DNA is TGTGCCAGCAGCCAGGCAGGGGTGGGCACTGAAGCTTTCTTT.

The V call is TRBV30, the J call TRBJ1-3; D perhaps matches TRBD1 (6 bases). V dropped 0 bases and J dropped 3 bases, with 21 bases sitting between them. This CDR3 is 18 amino acids long. The germline gives CDR1 GTSNPN, CDR2 SVGIG (reference sequence). The CDR3, as DNA: TGTGCCTGGAGTGTGTGGGGGCTCGGGGACCTCAGTGGAAACACCATATATTTT. This encodes CAWSVWGLGDLSGNTIYF.

This sequence joins TRBV27 and TRBJ1-2, with TRBD1 matching 8 bases. The germline V gene has CDR1 MNHEY and CDR2 SMNVEV (reference sequence). J was trimmed by 3 bases and V by 8 bases; bases with no gene match: 8. This CDR3 region has 14 residues. CDR3 amino acids: CASGWTGYDYGYTF. The DNA for the CDR3 is TGTGCCAGCGGATGGACAGGGTACGACTATGGCTACACCTTC.

A few counts support this clonotype. The genes are TRBV20-1 and TRBJ1-5; D may be TRBD1 (5 bases). This CDR3 contains 14 residues. Germline V gene lookup returns CDR1 DFQATT and CDR2 SNEGSKA (reference sequence). Trimming removed 6 bases at V and 3 bases at J, with 15 bases between. Here the CDR3 DNA reads TGCAGTGCCCCAATTCGGGGCTACAATCAGCCCCAGCATTTT. Translated, it gives CSAPIRGYNQPQHF.

The chain combines TRBV28 with TRBJ1-6, with TRBD1 matching 10 bases. Trimming removed 3 bases from V and 6 bases from J; junction bases left unmatched: 8. The CDR3 contains 17 residues. The germline V gene encodes CDR1 MDHEN and CDR2 SYDVKM. This chain's CDR3 is CASSFWSRDRGNSPLHF. The CDR3 coding sequence is TGTGCCAGCAGTTTCTGGTCCAGGGACAGGGGTAATTCACCCCTCCACTTT.

The chain combines TRBV7-2 with TRBJ1-6; no clear D gene. Germline CDR1 reads SGHTA; CDR2 reads FQGNSA. The CDR3 spans 13 residues. V gave up 0 bases and J gave up 13 bases, with 10 bases separating them. In nucleotides, the CDR3 is TGTGCCAGCAGCTTAGCAGGGTTTTCCCCCCTCCACTTT. Translated: CASSLAGFSPLHF.

The chain combines TRBV5-1 with TRBJ1-1; D not resolved. There are 13 residues in the CDR3. Per germline, CDR1 SGHRS and CDR2 YFSETQ. V dropped 0 bases and J dropped 6 bases, with 9 bases sitting between them. CDR3 DNA: TGCGCCAGCAGCTTGGCGACCCTCGCTGAAGCTTTCTTT. This sequence encodes CASSLATLAEAFF.

The table lists this clonotype with a few counts. The chain employs TRBV9 and TRBJ1-2; TRBD1 might be the D (5 bases). The V gene lost 0 bases and the J gene lost 6 bases, with 15 bases spanning the gap. Germline V gene lookup returns CDR1 SGDLS and CDR2 YYNGEE. The CDR3 contains 15 residues. The CDR3 reads CASSVDPRVENGYTF. The CDR3 nucleotides are TGTGCCAGCAGCGTAGATCCCAGGGTTGAGAATGGCTACACCTTC.

The chain carries TRBV20-1 and TRBJ1-1, with 7 bases that match TRBD1. CDR3 length equals 12 residues. Germline trimming cut 4 bases from V and 5 bases from J; bases unmatched to any gene: 4. In germline, CDR1 is DFQATT, CDR2 SNEGSKA (reference sequence). CDR3 residues: CSAIDRATEAFF. DNA for the CDR3: TGCAGTGCTATTGACAGGGCGACTGAAGCTTTCTTT.

The V call is TRBV29-1, the J call TRBJ2-4; 7 nucleotides align to TRBD1. The length of the CDR3 is 13 residues. Germline values: CDR1 SQVTM, CDR2 ANQGSEA. V shed 5 bases and J 1 base; nucleotides not matched to a gene: 2. CDR3 residues: CSVRGQAKNIQYF. For the CDR3, the DNA is TGCAGCGTTAGGGGGCAGGCCAAAAACATTCAGTACTTC. The full variable domain, rest sourced from reference TRBV29-1 and TRBJ2-4, is SAVISQKPSRDICQRGTSLTIQCQVDSQVTMMFWYRQQPGQSLTLIATANQGSEATYESGFVIDKFPISRPNLTFSTLTVSNMSPEDSSIYLCSVRGQAKNIQYFGAGTRLSVL.

The CDR3 DNA reads as TGCAGCGGGGGATACACTGAAGCTTTCTTT. Translated, it gives CSGGYTEAFF. This chain joins TRBV29-1 and TRBJ1-1; D is ambiguous. The CDR3 contains 10 residues. Germline V CDR1 and CDR2: SQVTM, ANQGSEA. V shed 7 bases and J shed 3 bases, with 6 bases lying between them.

The chain joins TRBV5-6 to TRBJ1-2; TRBD1 aligns across 10 bases. Unmatched junction bases numbered 10, after V lost 7 bases and J lost 4 bases. This CDR3 contains 15 residues. CDR1 SGHDT and CDR2 YYEEEE come from the germline V gene. For the CDR3, the DNA is TGTGCCAGCGCTACCGACAGGGGGCAAGGCTATGGCTACACCTTC. Protein product: CASATDRGQGYGYTF. The full variable domain, its missing parts supplied by reference TRBV5-6 and TRBJ1-2, is DAGVTQSPTHLIKTRGQQVTLRCSPKSGHDTVSWYQQALGQGPQFIFQYYEEEERQRGNFPDRFSGHQFPNYSSELNVNALLLGDSALYLCASATDRGQGYGYTFGSGTRLTVV.

This clonotype has at least ten counts. The chain recombines TRBV13 with TRBJ2-7; D unresolved. Between the trimmed V and J ends, which lost 5 bases and 4 bases, there was a span of 15 bases. Germline assignment: CDR1 PRHDT and CDR2 FYEKMQ (reference sequence). The CDR3 is 14 residues long. CDR3: CASSRGPEPYEQYF. In nucleotides, the CDR3 is TGTGCCAGCAGCCGTGGACCAGAACCGTACGAGCAGTACTTC.

This chain joins TRBV25-1 and TRBJ2-7; 9 positions match TRBD1. The V segment lost 6 bases and the J segment 2 bases; nucleotides outside the gene matches: 2. This CDR3 spans 13 amino acids. From germline, CDR1 is MGHDK and CDR2 SYGVNS. The CDR3: CASRQGATYEQYF. The DNA of the CDR3 is TGTGCCAGCAGACAGGGGGCGACCTACGAGCAGTACTTC.